This T cell receptor (beta chain) was captured by sequencing in a study of blood T cell repertoires in COVID-19. Across the whole study: Material from acute and convalescent COVID-19 was sourced from the United States, Italy and Spain.

Original processing notes: Reference gene primers were amplified, and this amplification served to estimate nucleated cell counts. The repertoire was sequenced with immunoSEQ multiplex PCR; TCRdb's copy has only in-frame clones and lacks some. V, J and clone size reflect that table, while D and trimming were determined from the DNA. The repertoire holds fewer than 130,000 clones, with 70% to 90% as singletons. This clone has just one count. Input material: peripheral blood. The sequence came from a human donor in a cohort sampled during active COVID-19.

CDR3 sequence reads: CASSWPGSVNTEAFF. CDR3 bases: TGTGCCAGCAGCTGGCCGGGATCCGTAAACACTGAAGCTTTCTTT. The chain joins TRBV5-5 to TRBJ1-1; D unresolved. The CDR3 contains 15 residues. Trimming removed 3 bases at V and 2 bases at J, with 14 bases between. Germline V gives CDR1 SGHKS, CDR2 YYEKEE (reference sequence).